These 21 T cell receptor beta chains originate from one sample sequenced in a study of T cell repertoires in cytomegalovirus infection. No antigen has been identified for these receptors. MiXCR was run by TCRdb on the reads, yielding one entry per CDR3 protein. In the table there are roughly 150,000 distinct CDR3 sequences, roughly a fifth of which are singletons. The sample consisted of CD8+ T cells from cultured PBMCs, taken from culture after CMV antigen stimulation. Receptor source: a human donor in good health (CMV status not recorded). Some clones in this sample may be carry-over from other donors' samples.

This clonotype was found many times. The V call is TRBV7-9, the J call TRBJ2-5, with 8 nucleotides matching TRBD2. The trim removed 4 bases at V and 4 bases at J, leaving 11 bases unmatched. The germline V gene encodes CDR1 SEHNR and CDR2 FQNEAQ (reference sequence). CDR3 length: 16 residues. The CDR3 sequence: CASSSPFRGGGETQYF. In DNA, the CDR3 is TGTGCCAGCAGCTCCCCTTTCCGGGGGGGGGGAGAGACCCAGTACTTC.

CDR3 residues: CASSPEPTGISYEQYF. CDR3 bases: TGCGCCAGCAGCCCAGAACCGACAGGGATATCCTACGAGCAGTACTTC. This chain connects TRBV5-1 to TRBJ2-7; 7 bases are shared with TRBD1. The CDR3 sequence is 16 residues long. V shed 4 bases and J 1 base; nucleotides not matched to a gene: 11. Looked up from germline, CDR1 is SGHRS and CDR2 is YFSETQ.

This clonotype was observed a few times. V gene TRBV9 combines with J gene TRBJ2-7; tentative D call: TRBD2 (6 bases). Deletions cut 3 bases from V and 0 bases from J, with 10 bases between. Germline V gene data show CDR1 as SGDLS and CDR2 as YYNGEE. The CDR3 is made up of 14 amino acids. The CDR3 here is CASSGGVSSYEQYF. The CDR3 DNA reads TGTGCCAGCAGCGGGGGGGTGAGCTCCTACGAGCAGTACTTC.

The chain joins TRBV7-6 to TRBJ1-2, with no clear D. V lost 1 base and J lost 3, with 6 bases in between. The CDR3 extends over 13 amino acids. The germline CDR1 and CDR2 sequences are SGHVS and FNYEAQ. Written as DNA, the CDR3 is TGTGCCAGCAGCTTAGAAAGTTACTATGGCTACACCTTC. Translated: CASSLESYYGYTF.

In this sample, this clonotype turned up a few times. The rearrangement links TRBV20-1 to TRBJ2-7; 7 bases map to TRBD1. Germline values: CDR1 DFQATT, CDR2 SNEGSKA (reference sequence). This CDR3 has 13 amino acids. J was trimmed by 3 bases and V by 6 bases; bases with no gene match: 8. The CDR3 loop is CSAMRQGVYEQYF. The CDR3 nucleotides read TGCAGTGCCATGAGACAGGGTGTCTACGAGCAGTACTTC.

This clonotype occurred a few times. The chain couples TRBV7-2 to TRBJ2-7; 10 bases are a match to TRBD2. Germline loops: CDR1 SGHTA, CDR2 FQGNSA. V lost 1 base and J lost 4; bases outside the gene matches: 4. This CDR3 comprises 15 residues. CDR3 DNA: TGTGCCAGCAGCTTAGGGACTAGCGGTTTTTACGAGCAGTACTTC. The encoded protein is CASSLGTSGFYEQYF.

The rearrangement links TRBV7-2 to TRBJ2-1, with D maybe TRBD2 (5 bases). The V end was cut by 6 bases, the J end by 8 bases, with 23 bases between. Germline CDR1 reads SGHTA; CDR2 reads FQGNSA. There are 16 residues in the CDR3. The CDR3 spells CASRTLFGVRTDEQFF. The CDR3 DNA reads TGTGCCAGCAGAACCCTTTTCGGGGTACGCACGGATGAGCAGTTCTTC.

In the case of this clonotype: A read error is possible here, since a much larger clone lies one base away. The gene calls are TRBV7-8 and TRBJ2-7; TRBD1 aligns across 10 bases. Germline loops: CDR1 SGHVS, CDR2 FQNEAQ. The CDR3 is made up of 15 amino acids. J gave up 5 bases and V 0 bases, and 4 bases lay outside the gene matches. The CDR3 sequence is CASSLAGQGNHEQYF. CDR3 nucleotides: TGTGCCAGCAGCTTAGCGGGACAGGGGAACCACGAGCAGTACTTC.

This clonotype was seen a single time. The chain joins TRBV7-6 to TRBJ1-2; a weak D match, TRBD1 (5 bases). The CDR3 has 15 amino acids. Germline values: CDR1 SGHVS, CDR2 FNYEAQ. The V and J ends lost 5 bases and 0 bases respectively, with 13 bases between them. This CDR3 is CASSPGRVANYGYTF. The CDR3 bases are TGTGCCAGCAGCCCAGGCAGGGTAGCTAACTATGGCTACACCTTC.

This clonotype was detected only a few times. The chain combines TRBV12-3 or TRBV12-4 with TRBJ2-7; a weak D match, TRBD2 (5 bases). CDR3 size: 14 residues. Deletions cut 1 base from V and 3 bases from J, with 10 bases between. The CDR3, as DNA: TGTGCCAGCAGTTTAGGAGGACTCAACTACGAGCAGTACTTC. This codes for CASSLGGLNYEQYF.

The sample holds a few counts of this clonotype. The rearrangement links TRBV4-1 to TRBJ2-7, with D perhaps matching TRBD1 or TRBD2 (5 bases each). V lost 2 bases and J lost 3, with 11 bases in between. Looked up from germline, CDR1 is MGHRA and CDR2 is YSYEKL. The CDR3 is 14 amino acids. The CDR3 reads CASSQRDGLYEQYF. CDR3 nucleotides: TGCGCCAGCAGCCAAAGGGACGGTCTCTACGAGCAGTACTTC.

This clonotype was detected a few times. The chain joins TRBV7-9 to TRBJ2-2; D not certain. Germline CDR1 is SEHNR and CDR2 is FQNEAQ (reference sequence). The V end was cut by 4 bases, the J end by 2 bases, with 5 bases between. This CDR3 contains 13 residues. The CDR3 DNA is TGTGCCAGCAGCTCGTACAACACCGGGGAGCTGTTTTTT. It translates to CASSSYNTGELFF. The whole variable domain, remainder taken from reference TRBV7-9 and TRBJ2-2, is DTGVSQNPRHKITKRGQNVTFRCDPISEHNRLYWYRQTLGQGPEFLTYFQNEAQLEKSRLLSDRFSAERPKGSFSTLEIQRTEQGDSAMYLCASSSYNTGELFFGEGSRLTVL.

In this sample, this clonotype turned up a few times. The chain uses TRBV27 and TRBJ1-1; possibly TRBD1 for D (6 bases). Trimming left V 6 bases short and J 1 base short, with 24 bases between. Germline-derived CDR1 and CDR2 are MNHEY and SMNVEV (reference sequence). The CDR3 is made up of 18 amino acids. The CDR3: CASSVLGTYRVANTEAFF. CDR3 nucleotide sequence: TGTGCCAGCAGCGTTTTGGGGACTTACAGGGTCGCGAACACTGAAGCTTTCTTT.

The rearrangement links TRBV28 to TRBJ2-7; D is unclear. The length of the CDR3 is 12 residues. Germline CDR1 MDHEN, CDR2 SYDVKM. Trimming took 5 bases from V and 5 from J, leaving 10 bases between them. This CDR3 is CASSPDKNEQYF. The CDR3 coding sequence is TGTGCCAGCAGTCCAGACAAGAACGAGCAGTACTTC.

In this sample, this clonotype turned up a few times. V gene TRBV7-6 combines with J gene TRBJ1-1; D is uncertain. Germline assignment: CDR1 SGHVS and CDR2 FNYEAQ. The CDR3 consists of 14 residues. V was clipped by 5 bases and J by 5 bases, with 15 bases between them. The CDR3 DNA is TGTGCCAGCAGCCCCGGAACGGAGAATACTGAAGCTTTCTTT. It specifies CASSPGTENTEAFF.

The CDR3, as DNA: TGTGCCAGCACCCTAGTCGCGGGATACCACTACGAGCAGTACTTC. Translating gives CASTLVAGYHYEQYF. The chain has TRBV7-8 and TRBJ2-7; a possible D gene is TRBD2 (6 bases). The CDR3 extends over 15 amino acids. Per the germline V gene, CDR1 is SGHVS and CDR2 is FQNEAQ. V shed 7 bases and J shed 3 bases, with 19 bases lying between them.

This clonotype was counted at least ten times. The genes are TRBV7-9 and TRBJ1-5; D gene ambiguous. Trimming removed 5 bases at V and 6 bases at J, with 17 bases between. Germline V gives CDR1 SEHNR, CDR2 FQNEAQ (reference sequence). This CDR3 spans 15 amino acids. CDR3 sequence (DNA): TGTGCCAGCAGCCCTGAGGAGGGCAGAGGTCAGCCCCAGCATTTT. Its protein product is CASSPEEGRGQPQHF.

The CDR3 protein is CASKGGQTEAFF. The CDR3 nucleotides are TGTGCCAGCAAAGGAGGACAGACTGAAGCTTTCTTT. The chain joins TRBV11-1 to TRBJ1-1, with D tentatively TRBD1 (6 bases). From germline, CDR1 is SGHAT and CDR2 FQDESV (reference sequence). V was clipped by 7 bases and J by 5 bases, with 11 bases between them. This CDR3 region has 12 residues.

As to this clonotype: The junction and the germline gene differ at one end; a read error may be behind it. V and J are TRBV19 and TRBJ2-1; D is unresolved. CDR1 LNHDA and CDR2 SQIVND come from the germline V gene (reference sequence). The CDR3 loop spans 15 amino acids. Here the CDR3 DNA reads TGTGCCAGTAGTATTTCCAGAGTAGTATACAGTGAGCAGTTCTTC. Translated: CASSISRVVYSEQFF.

The rearrangement joins TRBV6-2 or TRBV6-3 to TRBJ1-5; D may be TRBD1 (6 bases). This CDR3 has 16 residues. The V gene's germline CDR1 is MNHEY and CDR2 SVGEGT. The V and J ends lost 3 bases and 5 bases respectively, with 17 bases between them. CDR3 sequence reads: CASSYMRGAFYQPQHF. The CDR3 region has the DNA TGTGCCAGCAGTTATATGAGGGGGGCTTTTTATCAGCCCCAGCATTTT.

This clonotype showed up just a few times. The V gene is TRBV12-3 or TRBV12-4, the J gene TRBJ1-1; TRBD1 might be the D (5 bases). The V end lost 9 bases, the J end lost 3 bases, and 11 bases lay between the germline ends. The CDR3 totals 12 residues. The CDR3 reads CASNLGDTEAFF. The CDR3 DNA is TGTGCCAGTAACTTGGGGGACACTGAAGCTTTCTTT.